The 20 T cell receptor beta chains presented below share a single source sample, sequenced in a study of control samples from healthy donors and cancer patients. Libraries were prepared by immunoSEQ multiplex PCR; TCRdb keeps only in-frame clonotypes and omits some of them. Counted here are hundreds of thousands of clones, over 70% occurring once; the ten biggest clones make up about an eighth. The sample comprised PBMCs. The receptors here all came from a woman aged 60-75 years with lung cancer.

This sequence joins TRBV9 and TRBJ2-3; D not resolved. Germline assignment: CDR1 SGDLS and CDR2 YYNGEE. The CDR3 loop spans 15 amino acids. Between the trimmed V and J ends, which lost 0 bases and 0 bases, there was a span of 8 bases. This chain's CDR3 is CASSVGPESTDTQYF. In DNA, the CDR3 is TGTGCCAGCAGCGTAGGTCCGGAGAGCACAGATACGCAGTATTTT.

This chain links TRBV3-1 (or the pseudogene TRBV3-2) with TRBJ2-5; 9 bases agree with TRBD2. Trimming at V came to 5 bases and at J to 4 bases, leaving 5 bases not matched to a gene. The CDR3 runs 14 residues. Germline V gene sequence: CDR1 LGHDT, CDR2 YNNKEL (reference sequence). This chain's CDR3 is CASSSAGGTETQYF. CDR3 DNA sequence: TGTGCCAGCAGCTCAGCGGGGGGTACAGAGACCCAGTACTTC.

In this sample, this clone turned up many times. The J gene is TRBJ1-2, the V gene TRBV20-1; D not certain. The germline V gene encodes CDR1 DFQATT and CDR2 SNEGSKA (reference sequence). The CDR3 is 11 amino acids. V was cut by 3 bases and J by 6 bases, with 8 bases left in between. CDR3 bases: TGCAGTGCTAGGAGAGCTGATGGCTACACCTTC. Protein product: CSARRADGYTF.

A single count supports this clone. V is TRBV7-3 and J is TRBJ2-1; TRBD1 aligns across 10 bases. This CDR3 is 14 amino acids long. Germline V CDR1 and CDR2: SGHTA, FQGTGA. The junction had 4 bases not matched to a gene; V was cut back by 4 bases and J by 7 bases. CDR3: CASSWDRGRNEQFF. The DNA of the CDR3 is TGTGCCAGCAGCTGGGACAGGGGAAGGAATGAGCAGTTCTTC.

The CDR3 spells CASSFQGAGANVLTF. CDR3 in DNA: TGTGCCAGCAGCTTCCAGGGCGCTGGGGCCAACGTCCTGACTTTC. The chain links TRBV7-6 to TRBJ2-6, with D possibly TRBD1 on 5 matching bases. CDR1 is SGHVS and CDR2 is FNYEAQ in the germline V gene. The CDR3 is 15 amino acids. V was clipped by 3 bases and J by 2 bases, with 8 bases between them.

The chain combines TRBV14 with TRBJ1-2; D unresolved. The CDR3 contains 15 residues. Trimming removed 3 bases at V and 6 bases at J, with 17 bases between. The germline V gene has CDR1 SGHDN and CDR2 FVKESK. CDR3 region: CASSHSGPFGDGYTF. In DNA form, the CDR3 reads TGTGCCAGCAGCCATAGCGGACCCTTTGGTGATGGCTACACCTTC.

Here the CDR3 DNA reads TGCGCCAGCAGCTCCTCCGGGACAGGGCCTATCTACGAGCAGTACTTC. Translating it yields CASSSSGTGPIYEQYF. J is TRBJ2-7 and V is TRBV5-1; 9 bases map to TRBD1. The V segment lost 3 bases and the J segment 3 bases; nucleotides outside the gene matches: 10. The germline V gene has CDR1 SGHRS and CDR2 YFSETQ. The CDR3 is made up of 16 amino acids.

Only one count was recorded for this clone. This chain joins TRBV9 and TRBJ2-2, with D possibly being TRBD2 (6 bases). Trimming removed 4 bases at V and 5 bases at J, with 15 bases between. The CDR3 is made up of 15 amino acids. Germline loops: CDR1 SGDLS, CDR2 YYNGEE. Here the CDR3 DNA reads TGTGCCAGCAGCCCGCGGGGCTCCGAGACCGGGGAGCTGTTTTTT. This encodes CASSPRGSETGELFF.

The V call is TRBV12-5, the J call TRBJ1-1, with 8 bases that match TRBD1. This CDR3 comprises 15 residues. J lost 5 bases, V lost 4 bases, and 9 bases had no gene match. Germline loops: CDR1 LGHNT, CDR2 FRNRAP. The CDR3 sequence: CASGSGTGIRTEAFF. The CDR3 nucleotides read TGTGCTAGTGGTTCGGGGACAGGAATAAGGACTGAAGCTTTCTTT.

The sample holds a few counts of this clone. The chain uses TRBV19 and TRBJ1-1, with D unclear. This CDR3 spans 14 amino acids. In germline, CDR1 is LNHDA, CDR2 SQIVND (reference sequence). Trimming took off 5 bases at V and 1 base at J, with 11 bases between the two ends. Written as DNA, the CDR3 is TGTGCCAGTAGTTACCGACCGACGAACACTGAAGCTTTCTTT. Translation: CASSYRPTNTEAFF.

The genes are TRBV28 and TRBJ2-7, with 13 nucleotides matching TRBD2. There are 15 residues in the CDR3. Germline assignment: CDR1 MDHEN and CDR2 SYDVKM. J was trimmed by 6 bases and V by 5 bases; bases with no gene match: 7. The CDR3 loop reads CASSPTRLAGGEQYF. The DNA for the CDR3 is TGTGCCAGCAGTCCCACGCGACTAGCGGGAGGCGAGCAGTACTTC.

The chain joins TRBV11-2 to TRBJ1-2; D is ambiguous. Germline V gene data show CDR1 as SGHAT and CDR2 as FQNNGV. This CDR3 has 13 amino acids. With 1 base removed from V and 4 bases from J, the gap between germline ends came to 7 bases. In DNA form, the CDR3 reads TGTGCCAGCAGCTTAGCGCCGGGCTATGGCTACACCTTC. This codes for CASSLAPGYGYTF.

The chain couples TRBV5-4 to TRBJ2-2; 8 bases line up with TRBD1. The CDR3 runs to 15 residues. Germline CDR1 SGHNT, CDR2 YYREEE (reference sequence). V lost 3 bases and J lost 4; bases outside the gene matches: 5. CDR3 in DNA: TGTGCCAGCAGCTCACAGGGGGGAGTCACCGGGGAGCTGTTTTTT. Protein product: CASSSQGGVTGELFF. Complete variable domain (other parts from reference TRBV5-4 and TRBJ2-2): ETGVTQSPTHLIKTRGQQVTLRCSSQSGHNTVSWYQQALGQGPQFIFQYYREEENGRGNFPPRFSGLQFPNYSSELNVNALELDDSALYLCASSSQGGVTGELFFGEGSRLTVL.

This clone was seen once. The chain combines TRBV4-2 with TRBJ2-3, with 11 nucleotides matching TRBD2. Germline values: CDR1 LGHNA, CDR2 YNFKEQ. Losses at the gene ends were 0 bases for V and 0 bases for J; bases not matched to a gene: 8. This CDR3 is 19 amino acids long. CDR3 sequence reads: CASSQEWLAGGLSTDTQYF. The CDR3 DNA sequence: TGTGCCAGCAGCCAAGAATGGCTAGCGGGGGGACTTAGCACAGATACGCAGTATTTT.

Turning to this clone: The sample has other DNA sequences that encode this CDR3 too. The CDR3 bases are TGTGCCAGCTCACCCCAGAAGAACACTGAAGCTTTCTTT. Translating gives CASSPQKNTEAFF. This chain uses TRBV18 with TRBJ1-1; no reliable D call. The germline V gene encodes CDR1 KGHSH and CDR2 LQKENI. V lost 3 bases and J 1 base, leaving 6 bases between the germline ends. The CDR3 contains 13 residues.

V gene TRBV5-1 combines with J gene TRBJ1-1, with D tentatively TRBD1 (5 bases). This CDR3 has 12 residues. Per germline, CDR1 SGHRS and CDR2 YFSETQ. V lost 4 bases to trimming and J lost 7 bases, with 11 bases between them. CDR3 residues: CASSTLGGEAFF. The CDR3, as DNA: TGCGCCAGCAGCACCCTCGGGGGTGAAGCTTTCTTT.

The chain joins TRBV29-1 to TRBJ2-7, with 7 bases that match TRBD2. Germline trimming cut 5 bases from V and 2 bases from J; bases unmatched to any gene: 3. CDR1 and CDR2 from the germline V gene are SQVTM and ANQGSEA. CDR3 length: 12 amino acids. The CDR3 here is CSVPGLAYEQYF. CDR3 DNA sequence: TGCAGCGTTCCTGGACTAGCCTACGAGCAGTACTTC.

The chain couples TRBV3-1 (or the pseudogene TRBV3-2) to TRBJ1-2; maybe TRBD1 (5 bases). From germline, CDR1 is LGHDT and CDR2 YNNKEL (reference sequence). Trimming took off 8 bases at V and 2 bases at J, with 12 bases between the two ends. CDR3 size: 13 residues. The CDR3 region has the DNA TGTGCCAGCCAGGGAGGCCAAAACTATGGCTACACCTTC. Translation gives CASQGGQNYGYTF.

V gene TRBV5-5 combines with J gene TRBJ2-7; tentatively, D is TRBD2 (5 bases). V was clipped by 4 bases and J by 2 bases, with 19 bases between them. Germline lookup yields CDR1 SGHKS and CDR2 YYEKEE (reference sequence). This CDR3 comprises 16 residues. DNA of the CDR3: TGTGCCAGCAGCGCAACGGCGGCCCTAGCAACCTACGAGCAGTACTTC. Its translation: CASSATAALATYEQYF.

The chain carries TRBV28 and TRBJ2-1; D is undetermined. The V gene lost 2 bases and the J gene lost 3 bases, with 5 bases spanning the gap. This CDR3 spans 13 amino acids. CDR1 is MDHEN, CDR2 SYDVKM, per germline. The CDR3 protein is CASSLIGYNEQFF. The CDR3 DNA is TGTGCCAGCAGTTTAATAGGCTACAATGAGCAGTTCTTC.